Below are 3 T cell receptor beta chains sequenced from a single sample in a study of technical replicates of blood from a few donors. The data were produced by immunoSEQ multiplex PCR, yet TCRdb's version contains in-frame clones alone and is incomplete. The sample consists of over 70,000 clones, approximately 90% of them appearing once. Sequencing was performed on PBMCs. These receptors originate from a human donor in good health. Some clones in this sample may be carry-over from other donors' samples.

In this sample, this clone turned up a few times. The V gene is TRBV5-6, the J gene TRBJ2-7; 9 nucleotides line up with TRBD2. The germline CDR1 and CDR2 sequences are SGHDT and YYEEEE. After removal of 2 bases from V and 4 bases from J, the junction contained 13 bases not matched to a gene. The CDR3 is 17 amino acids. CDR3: CASSFLTGGGAFYEQYF. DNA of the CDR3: TGTGCCAGCAGCTTCCTAACGGGCGGGGGGGCCTTTTACGAGCAGTACTTC.

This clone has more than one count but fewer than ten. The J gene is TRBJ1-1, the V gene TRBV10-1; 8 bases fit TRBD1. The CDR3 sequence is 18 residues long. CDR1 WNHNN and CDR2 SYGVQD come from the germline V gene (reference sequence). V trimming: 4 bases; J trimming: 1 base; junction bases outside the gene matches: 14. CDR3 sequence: CASSVPGQGMGSNTEAFF. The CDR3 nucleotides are TGCGCCAGCAGTGTACCCGGACAGGGAATGGGATCGAACACTGAAGCTTTCTTT.

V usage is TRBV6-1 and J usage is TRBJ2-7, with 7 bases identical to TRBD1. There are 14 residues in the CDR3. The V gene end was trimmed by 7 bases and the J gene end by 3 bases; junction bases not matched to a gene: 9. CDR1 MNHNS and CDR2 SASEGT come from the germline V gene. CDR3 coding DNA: TGTGCCAGCAAACAGGGGATCCTGAACTACGAGCAGTACTTC. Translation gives CASKQGILNYEQYF.